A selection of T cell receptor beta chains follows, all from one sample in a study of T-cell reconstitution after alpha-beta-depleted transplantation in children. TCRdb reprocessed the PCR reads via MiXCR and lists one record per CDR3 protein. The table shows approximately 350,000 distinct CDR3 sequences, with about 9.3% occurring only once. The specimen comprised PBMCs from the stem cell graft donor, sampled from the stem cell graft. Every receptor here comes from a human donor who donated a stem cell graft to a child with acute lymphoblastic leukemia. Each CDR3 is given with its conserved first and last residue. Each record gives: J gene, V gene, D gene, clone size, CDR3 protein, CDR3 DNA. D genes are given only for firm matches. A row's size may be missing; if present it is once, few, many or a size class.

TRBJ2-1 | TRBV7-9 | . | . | CASSLRKAGLYNEQFF | TGTGCCAGCAGCTTAAGGAAAGCGGGCCTCTACAATGAGCAGTTCTTC
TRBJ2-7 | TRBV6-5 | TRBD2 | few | CASARGGSYEQYF | TGTGCCAGCGCACGGGGGGGTAGCTACGAGCAGTACTTC
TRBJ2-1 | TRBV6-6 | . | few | CASILGGGEEQFF | TGTGCCAGCATTCTGGGAGGCGGCGAGGAGCAGTTCTTC
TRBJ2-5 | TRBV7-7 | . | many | CASSKDSQETQYF | TGTGCTAGCAGCAAAGACAGCCAAGAGACCCAGTACTTC
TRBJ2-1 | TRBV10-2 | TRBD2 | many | CASGGLAGGEQFF | TGCGCCAGCGGGGGACTAGCGGGAGGAGAGCAGTTCTTC
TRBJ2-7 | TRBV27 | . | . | CASSLSRNSYEQYF | TGTGCCAGCAGTTTAAGTAGAAACTCCTACGAGCAGTACTTC
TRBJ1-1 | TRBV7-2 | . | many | CASSLVVARGTEAFF | TGTGCCAGCAGCTTAGTGGTGGCCCGGGGCACTGAAGCTTTCTTT
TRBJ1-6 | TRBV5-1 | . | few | CASSLPGGGNSPLHF | TGCGCCAGCAGCTTGCCGGGTGGAGGCAATTCACCCCTCCACTTT
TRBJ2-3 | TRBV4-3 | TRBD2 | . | CASSQDIAGGSTDTQYF | TGCGCCAGCAGCCAAGATATCGCGGGAGGTAGTACAGATACGCAGTATTTT
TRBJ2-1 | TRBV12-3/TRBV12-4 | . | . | CASSNGRNEQFF | TGTGCCAGCAGTAATGGGAGGAATGAGCAGTTCTTC
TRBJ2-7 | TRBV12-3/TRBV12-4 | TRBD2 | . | CASSLTTAGSNEQYF | TGTGCCAGCAGTTTAACGACAGCGGGATCAAACGAGCAGTACTTC
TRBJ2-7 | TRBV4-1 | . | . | CASSQDFTYEQYF | TGCGCCAGCAGCCAAGATTTCACCTACGAGCAGTACTTC
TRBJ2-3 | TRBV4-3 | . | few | CASSHVGVAGADTDTQYF | TGCGCCAGCAGCCATGTGGGTGTGGCGGGGGCGGATACAGATACGCAGTATTTT
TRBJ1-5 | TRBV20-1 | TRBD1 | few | CSARVGQSNQPQHF | TGCAGTGCTAGAGTGGGACAGAGCAATCAGCCCCAGCATTTT
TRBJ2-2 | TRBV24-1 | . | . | CATSDFENTGELFF | TGTGCCACCAGTGATTTTGAGAACACCGGGGAGCTGTTTTTT
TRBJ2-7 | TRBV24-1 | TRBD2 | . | CATSESGLAGGNEQYF | TGTGCCACCAGTGAGTCCGGACTAGCGGGAGGCAACGAGCAGTACTTC
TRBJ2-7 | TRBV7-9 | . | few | CASSQEERTSYEQYF | TGTGCCAGCAGCCAAGAGGAACGGACCTCCTACGAGCAGTACTTC
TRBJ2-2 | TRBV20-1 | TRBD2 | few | CSARRSASGGLAGELFF | TGCAGTGCTAGACGATCGGCTAGCGGGGGTTTGGCCGGGGAGCTGTTTTTT
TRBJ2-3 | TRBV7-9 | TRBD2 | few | CASSLASGYTDTQYF | TGTGCCAGCAGCTTGGCTAGCGGCTACACAGATACGCAGTATTTT
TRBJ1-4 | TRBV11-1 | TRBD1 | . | CASRPDRVKSGANEKLFF | TGTGCCAGCAGGCCTGACAGGGTGAAATCTGGTGCTAATGAAAAACTGTTTTTT
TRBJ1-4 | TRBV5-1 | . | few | CASSLSFGSNEKLFF | TGCGCCAGCAGCTTGTCCTTTGGGTCTAATGAAAAACTGTTTTTT
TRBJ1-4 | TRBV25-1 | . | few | CASSESLGGSIREKLFF | TGTGCCAGCAGTGAATCTCTAGGGGGAAGTATTCGTGAAAAACTGTTTTTT
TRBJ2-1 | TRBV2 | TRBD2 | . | CASSASGRQGEQFF | TGTGCCAGCAGTGCTAGCGGGAGGCAGGGTGAGCAGTTCTTC
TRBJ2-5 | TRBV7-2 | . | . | CASSLPGRSGVF | TGTGCCAGCAGCTTACCCGGGCGGAGCGGTGTGTTC
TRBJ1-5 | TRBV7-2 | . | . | CASSLSSLKGKLVGNQPQHF | TGTGCCAGCAGCCTTAGCAGCCTGAAGGGGAAATTAGTCGGCAATCAGCCCCAGCATTTT
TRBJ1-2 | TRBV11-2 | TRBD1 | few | CASSPVRDRRGYGYTF | TGTGCCAGCAGCCCTGTCCGGGACAGAAGGGGCTATGGCTACACCTTC